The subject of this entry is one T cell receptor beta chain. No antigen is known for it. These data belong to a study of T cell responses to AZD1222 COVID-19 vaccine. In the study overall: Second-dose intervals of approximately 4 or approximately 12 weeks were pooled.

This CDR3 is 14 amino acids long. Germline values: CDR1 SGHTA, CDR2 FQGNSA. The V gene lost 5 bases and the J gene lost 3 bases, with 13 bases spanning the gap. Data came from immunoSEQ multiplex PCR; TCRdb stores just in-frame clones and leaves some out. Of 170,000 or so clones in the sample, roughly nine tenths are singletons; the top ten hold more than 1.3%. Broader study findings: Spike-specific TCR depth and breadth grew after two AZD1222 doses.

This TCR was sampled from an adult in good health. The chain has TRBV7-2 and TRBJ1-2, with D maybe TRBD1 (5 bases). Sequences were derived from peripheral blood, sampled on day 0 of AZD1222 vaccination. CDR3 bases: TGTGCCAGCAGCAAAGAAAGGGGACACTATGGCTACACCTTC. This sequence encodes CASSKERGHYGYTF.